The 21 T cell receptor beta chains listed next were all sequenced from one sample in a study of cytomegalovirus exposure and HLA in healthy donors. Primers: 60 Vbeta forward and 13 Jbeta reverse. The method was immunoSEQ multiplex PCR; TCRdb's version includes in-frame clones alone and lacks a portion of them. This sample has 70,000 or so clones, with around 68% found just once. Sequencing was carried out using PBMCs. Receptors were obtained from a woman in her twenties or thirties in good health and CMV-seronegative.

The chain joins TRBV4-1 to TRBJ1-2; D may be TRBD1 (6 bases). Germline V gene lookup returns CDR1 MGHRA and CDR2 YSYEKL. The CDR3 is 14 residues long. Trimming shortened V by 1 base and J by 4 bases, and 10 bases separated the two germline ends. The CDR3 DNA is TGCGCCAGCAGCCAAGGTGCGGGGGCCTATGGCTACACCTTC. Its protein is CASSQGAGAYGYTF.

This chain connects TRBV7-3 to TRBJ2-7, with D perhaps matching TRBD2 (6 bases). V lost 4 bases to trimming and J lost 4 bases, with 11 bases between them. The CDR3 consists of 13 residues. Germline V gene sequence: CDR1 SGHTA, CDR2 FQGTGA. The CDR3 here is CASSSTSGYEQYF. The CDR3 DNA is TGTGCCAGCAGCTCTACCAGCGGGTACGAGCAGTACTTC.

J is TRBJ2-7 and V is TRBV25-1, with TRBD1 as a possible D gene (6 bases). The CDR3 loop spans 15 amino acids. Germline V gene lookup returns CDR1 MGHDK and CDR2 SYGVNS. V was clipped by 2 bases and J by 0 bases, with 11 bases between them. The CDR3, as DNA: TGTGCCAGCAGTGAAAGGGGGACGGCCTCCTACGAGCAGTACTTC. Translating it yields CASSERGTASYEQYF.

V is TRBV10-3 and J is TRBJ1-1; tentatively, D is TRBD1 (5 bases). V was clipped by 11 bases and J by 0 bases, with 13 bases between them. This CDR3 spans 13 amino acids. Germline values: CDR1 ENHRY, CDR2 SYGVKD. In DNA form, the CDR3 reads TGTGCCGTCGAACAGGAAATGAACACTGAAGCTTTCTTT. Its translation is CAVEQEMNTEAFF.

The V and J genes are TRBV4-1 and TRBJ1-2; tentatively, D is TRBD1 (6 bases). Trimming cost V 0 bases and J 5 bases, with 13 bases left between them. Germline lookup yields CDR1 MGHRA and CDR2 YSYEKL. There are 15 residues in the CDR3. As DNA, the CDR3 is TGCGCCAGCAGCCAAGATGAGCAGGGGACGTATGGCTACACCTTC. Its translation: CASSQDEQGTYGYTF.

This clone was seen a single time. The J gene is TRBJ1-2, the V gene TRBV28; 11 positions agree with TRBD1. The CDR3 is 13 amino acids. The trim removed 8 bases at V and 1 base at J, leaving 0 bases unmatched. Looked up from germline, CDR1 is MDHEN and CDR2 is SYDVKM. DNA for the CDR3: TGTGCCAGCGGGACAGGGGGTAACTATGGCTACACCTTC. Residues: CASGTGGNYGYTF.

This clone showed up just a few times. This chain joins TRBV4-1 and TRBJ2-6, with D unresolved. The germline gives CDR1 MGHRA, CDR2 YSYEKL. Trimming removed 4 bases at V and 0 bases at J, with 13 bases between. The CDR3 contains 17 residues. In DNA form, the CDR3 reads TGCGCCAGCAGCCCCCTCTACCGGAGCTCTGGGGCCAACGTCCTGACTTTC. Residues: CASSPLYRSSGANVLTF.

The CDR3 bases are TGTGCCAGCAGGGGGGACAGGGGGCTTTACGAGCAGTACTTC. It is translated as CASRGDRGLYEQYF. The rearrangement uses TRBV6-1 and TRBJ2-7; 12 bases fit TRBD1. This CDR3 is built from 14 residues. Germline CDR1 and CDR2: MNHNS and SASEGT. V lost 6 bases to trimming and J lost 4 bases; unmatched junction nucleotides: 4.

The rearrangement links TRBV4-3 to TRBJ2-7; 16 nucleotides agree with TRBD2. The junction had 8 bases not matched to a gene; V was cut back by 4 bases and J by 2 bases. CDR1 and CDR2 from the germline V gene are LGHNA and YSLEER. The CDR3 is made up of 18 amino acids. The CDR3 here is CASSLGLAGGAIPYEQYF. The DNA for the CDR3 is TGCGCCAGCAGCCTGGGACTAGCGGGGGGGGCGATCCCCTACGAGCAGTACTTC.

The V gene is TRBV19, the J gene TRBJ2-6; 8 positions match TRBD1. V trimming: 5 bases; J trimming: 2 bases; junction bases outside the gene matches: 5. Germline V gene data show CDR1 as LNHDA and CDR2 as SQIVND (reference sequence). The CDR3 loop spans 16 amino acids. The CDR3 DNA reads TGTGCCAGTAGTCGGGCAGGGGGCACTGGGGCCAACGTCCTGACTTTC. Translated: CASSRAGGTGANVLTF.

The chain joins TRBV7-7 to TRBJ2-2; 10 nucleotides match TRBD2. Trimming removed 5 bases from V and 1 base from J; junction bases left unmatched: 4. CDR3 length: 16 residues. Looked up from germline, CDR1 is SSHAT and CDR2 is FNYEAQ (reference sequence). The CDR3 loop is CASSPRTSGNTGELFF. CDR3 nucleotide sequence: TGTGCCAGCAGCCCTCGGACTAGCGGGAACACCGGGGAGCTGTTTTTT.

V is TRBV6-5 and J is TRBJ2-5, with 8 bases matching TRBD1. Germline CDR1 MNHEY, CDR2 SVGAGI. The junction had 4 bases not matched to a gene; V was cut back by 5 bases and J by 5 bases. The CDR3 is made up of 13 amino acids. The CDR3 sequence is CASSPGGRETQYF. For the CDR3, the DNA is TGTGCCAGCAGTCCAGGGGGCCGGGAGACCCAGTACTTC.

The chain joins TRBV27 to TRBJ1-1; a possible D gene is TRBD1 (5 bases). The CDR3 is 14 amino acids. V dropped 7 bases and J dropped 3 bases, with 15 bases sitting between them. The germline V gene encodes CDR1 MNHEY and CDR2 SMNVEV (reference sequence). CDR3 sequence: CASTRWTGDTEAFF. The CDR3 region has the DNA TGTGCCAGCACCAGGTGGACGGGGGACACTGAAGCTTTCTTT.

J is TRBJ2-2 and V is TRBV6-1, with a possible D match to TRBD1 (5 bases). The V end lost 3 bases, the J end lost 3 bases, and 8 bases lay between the germline ends. The V gene's germline CDR1 is MNHNS and CDR2 SASEGT. The CDR3 extends over 14 amino acids. CDR3 residues: CASSDGRDTGELFF. The CDR3 coding sequence is TGTGCCAGCAGTGATGGCAGGGACACCGGGGAGCTGTTTTTT.

This clone occurred a few times. J is TRBJ1-5 and V is TRBV4-2, with D perhaps matching TRBD1 (5 bases). Germline CDR1 LGHNA, CDR2 YNFKEQ. Trimming shortened V by 1 base and J by 7 bases, and 11 bases separated the two germline ends. The CDR3 loop spans 14 amino acids. CDR3 nucleotide sequence: TGTGCCAGCAGCCAAGGATCCCAGGGCCAGCCCCAGCATTTT. Its translation is CASSQGSQGQPQHF.

The chain has TRBV2 and TRBJ2-3, with D possibly TRBD2 on 5 matching bases. Trimming stripped 6 bases from V and 3 bases from J, with 7 bases between. There are 12 residues in the CDR3. Germline CDR1 and CDR2: SNHLY and FYNNEI. CDR3: CASRGATDTQYF. In DNA, the CDR3 is TGTGCCAGCAGGGGAGCGACAGATACGCAGTATTTT.

The chain employs TRBV7-2 and TRBJ2-3, with 8 bases fitting TRBD2. The germline V gene has CDR1 SGHTA and CDR2 FQGNSA. J gave up 4 bases and V 5 bases, and 14 bases lay outside the gene matches. The CDR3 runs to 17 residues. The CDR3 DNA follows: TGTGCCAGCAGCAGAGGTCGGCGGGGGGCTGGTGCAGATACGCAGTATTTT. Protein sequence: CASSRGRRGAGADTQYF.

This clone is a singleton in its sample. The chain uses TRBV30 and TRBJ1-6, with 7 nucleotides matching TRBD1. V lost 1 base and J lost 10; bases outside the gene matches: 16. The CDR3 consists of 17 residues. Per germline, CDR1 GTSNPN and CDR2 SVGIG (reference sequence). The CDR3 spells CAWSAFTETGLGSPLHF. The CDR3 DNA reads TGTGCCTGGAGTGCTTTCACAGAGACAGGGCTAGGGTCACCCCTCCACTTT.

This clone occurred a few times. The chain is built from TRBV2 and TRBJ1-2, with 7 bases lining up with TRBD1. V was pared by 4 bases and J by 7 bases, with 6 bases of the junction left unmatched. Per the germline V gene, CDR1 is SNHLY and CDR2 is FYNNEI. The CDR3 loop spans 13 amino acids. DNA of the CDR3: TGTGCCAGCAGTGCAGACAGGGAGGTTGGCTACACCTTC. It is translated as CASSADREVGYTF.

The chain links TRBV10-1 to TRBJ1-6; D unresolved. CDR1 and CDR2 from the germline V gene are WNHNN and SYGVQD (reference sequence). V shed 3 bases and J shed 10 bases, with 10 bases lying between them. CDR3 length: 13 amino acids. The chain's CDR3 is CASSEFDNSPLHF. The CDR3 nucleotides are TGCGCCAGCAGTGAATTTGACAACTCACCCCTCCACTTT.

CDR3 DNA sequence: TGTGCCAGCACTAACTCGGACTCCACCGGGGAGCTGTTTTTT. It yields the protein CASTNSDSTGELFF. The chain is built from TRBV6-4 and TRBJ2-2; tentatively, D is TRBD2 (5 bases). CDR3 length: 14 residues. From germline, CDR1 is MRHNA and CDR2 SNTAGT. Deletions cut 7 bases from V and 4 bases from J, with 13 bases between.